One and the same sample provided the 23 T cell receptor beta chains below, sequenced in a study of T cell clonality in common variable immunodeficiency. Measured with immunoSEQ multiplex PCR; TCRdb has only the in-frame clones, and not every one. Listed for the sample are 60,000 to 75,000 clones, none seen a single time. The sequencing sample was made of peripheral blood mononuclear cells. All receptors derive from a person aged 18 to 69 in good health.

This clone was counted at least ten times. The observed sequence ends 3 residues before the CDR3 terminus, with the missing tail filled in from the germline J gene. V is TRBV18 and J is TRBJ2-1; no definite D call. Germline V CDR1 and CDR2: KGHSH, LQKENI. V was clipped by 4 bases and J by 7 bases, with 5 bases between them. The CDR3 sequence is 11 residues long. Partial CDR3 DNA: TGTGCCAGCTCACTTCCGAATGAG. It yields the protein CASSLPNE. The whole CDR3 protein reads CASSLPNEQFF.

This clone was observed at least ten times. Partial CDR3 DNA: TGTGCCAGCAAGCGGGAGGTGGTTGACGAG. It codes for CASKREVVDE. The entire CDR3 is CASKREVVDEQYF. V usage is TRBV5-5 and J usage is TRBJ2-7; 9 bases are a match to TRBD2. The CDR3 end falls 3 residues outside the read, so it is completed with the germline J gene. Trimming cost V 6 bases and J 5 bases; bases outside gene matches: 6. Germline values: CDR1 SGHKS, CDR2 YYEKEE (reference sequence). The CDR3 spans 13 residues.

In this sample, this clone turned up many times. From the germline J gene comes the end of the CDR3, since the read stops 3 residues before it. This chain uses TRBV20-1 with TRBJ1-2, with D maybe TRBD1 (6 bases). The CDR3 totals 11 residues. Germline values: CDR1 DFQATT, CDR2 SNEGSKA (reference sequence). CDR3 sequence reads: CSADPQGSYTF. CDR3 DNA (partial): TGCAGTGCGGACCCACAGGGTAGC.

This clone was recorded many times. The read terminates 3 residues before the CDR3 end, so the remaining end is supplied by the germline J gene. The rearrangement uses TRBV7-8 and TRBJ2-7, with 8 bases fitting TRBD2. The V gene's germline CDR1 is SGHVS and CDR2 FQNEAQ. The CDR3 runs 15 residues. V gave up 4 bases and J gave up 2 bases; unmatched junction bases: 7. CDR3: CASSSPGRGTYEQYF. Partial CDR3 DNA: TGTGCCAGCAGCTCCCCCGGGAGGGGCACCTACGAG.

This clone has ten or more counts. The read ends 3 residues early relative to the CDR3; the germline J gene fills the gap. The chain is built from TRBV6-4 and TRBJ1-1; 7 bases are a match to TRBD1. Germline loops: CDR1 MRHNA, CDR2 SNTAGT. The CDR3 sequence is 12 residues long. V shed 6 bases and J 7 bases; nucleotides not matched to a gene: 5. CDR3 residues: CASRARQGEAFF. The CDR3 DNA, read in part, is TGTGCCAGCAGAGCTAGACAGGGTGAA.

This clone has at least ten counts. The read is 3 residues too short to cover the CDR3 end, so that end is filled in from the germline J gene. The chain links TRBV2 to TRBJ1-4; perhaps TRBD1 as D (5 bases). In germline, CDR1 is SNHLY, CDR2 FYNNEI. This CDR3 has 15 residues. V was pared by 4 bases and J by 5 bases, with 14 bases between. The sequenced part of the CDR3 DNA is TGTGCCAGCAGTGGCCAGAGGGGCGTCAATGAAAAA. This encodes CASSGQRGVNEK. The entire CDR3 protein reads CASSGQRGVNEKLFF. Together with reference TRBV2 and TRBJ1-4, the CDR3 gives the full variable domain: EPEVTQTPSHQVTQMGQEVILRCVPISNHLYFYWYRQILGQKVEFLVSFYNNEISEKSEIFDDQFSVERPDGSNFTLKIRSTKLEDSAMYFCASSGQRGVNEKLFFGSGTQLSVL.

This clone was recorded at least ten times. The read is 3 residues too short to cover the CDR3 end, so that end is filled in from the germline J gene. This chain joins TRBV18 and TRBJ2-7; a weak D match, TRBD1 (6 bases). The germline gives CDR1 KGHSH, CDR2 LQKENI. The ends were cut back, 5 bases at V and 1 base at J, with 9 bases in the middle. This CDR3 comprises 13 residues. CDR3 sequence: CASSSTGSYEQYF. The covered CDR3 bases are TGTGCCAGCTCATCGACAGGTTCCTACGAG.

The table lists this clone with many counts. Read data end 3 residues before the CDR3 end; the end is taken from the germline J gene. The V and J genes are TRBV2 and TRBJ2-2, with TRBD2 as a possible D gene (6 bases). Germline values: CDR1 SNHLY, CDR2 FYNNEI. The V end lost 2 bases, the J end lost 7 bases, and 14 bases lay between the germline ends. The CDR3 covers 15 residues. The CDR3: CASSEPNGGVGELFF. CDR3 bases read: TGTGCCAGCAGTGAACCCAACGGAGGGGTCGGGGAG.

This clone was seen many times. The CDR3 region is CASSPTYLAGGAGELFF. CDR3 DNA, as far as it was read: TGTGCCAGCAGCCCCACCTATTTAGCGGGAGGTGCCGGGGAG. The genes are TRBV4-2 and TRBJ2-2, with 10 bases matching TRBD2. The read comes to an end 3 residues before the CDR3 does, leaving the germline J gene to fill in the end. This CDR3 is 17 amino acids long. The V gene's germline CDR1 is LGHNA and CDR2 YNFKEQ. The ends lost 4 bases at V and 6 bases at J; junction bases unmatched: 11.

This clone showed up many times. The read halts 3 residues ahead of the CDR3 end, with the missing end drawn from the germline J gene. This chain links TRBV20-1 with TRBJ2-1; weak D call: TRBD2 (6 bases). Germline V gene lookup returns CDR1 DFQATT and CDR2 SNEGSKA (reference sequence). This CDR3 contains 15 residues. The V end was cut by 1 base, the J end by 6 bases, with 16 bases between. The CDR3 DNA, read in part, is TGCAGTGCTAGAGTGGGGTCTGGGGGGAGCAATGAG. Translation: CSARVGSGGSNE. In full, the CDR3 reads CSARVGSGGSNEQFF.

This clone was observed many times. The read finishes 3 residues shy of the CDR3 end, and the germline J gene is used to complete it. This chain links TRBV10-2 with TRBJ2-5; 7 nucleotides agree with TRBD1. The CDR3 has 15 residues. In germline, CDR1 is WSHSY, CDR2 SAAADI. V shed 5 bases and J 2 bases; nucleotides not matched to a gene: 8. The part of the CDR3 DNA that was read is TGCGCCAGCAGTTATGAATGGACAGGACAAGAGACC. Encoded protein: CASSYEWTGQET. The complete CDR3 protein is CASSYEWTGQETQYF.

The table lists this clone with many counts. The CDR3 extends 3 residues past the end of the read, so its final part is completed from the germline J gene. This sequence joins TRBV6-1 and TRBJ1-2; D may be TRBD1 (5 bases). The CDR3 is 14 amino acids. CDR1 is MNHNS, CDR2 SASEGT, per germline. Here the CDR3 reads CASSEQEGRGGYTF. The CDR3 bases that were read are TGTGCCAGCAGTGAACAGGAGGGAAGGGGCGGC.

The sample holds many counts of this clone. The read gets to within 3 residues of the CDR3 end, and the germline J gene fills in the rest. This chain joins TRBV12-3 or TRBV12-4 and TRBJ2-7; 13 bases match TRBD2. The CDR3 spans 16 residues. With 5 bases clipped from V and 3 bases from J, the junction kept 7 bases outside the gene matches. CDR3 DNA (partial): TGTGCCAGCAGTGTCGGGACTAGCGGGATGCTCTACGAG. It specifies CASSVGTSGMLYE. The CDR3 reads in full as CASSVGTSGMLYEQYF.

There are many counts of this clone. Read sequence stops 3 residues before the CDR3 end, and the germline J gene provides the missing end. This sequence joins TRBV7-8 and TRBJ2-7, with TRBD2 matching 7 bases. V gave up 5 bases and J gave up 2 bases; unmatched junction bases: 6. CDR1 is SGHVS, CDR2 FQNEAQ, per germline. This CDR3 is built from 14 residues. CDR3 DNA, as far as it was read: TGTGCCAGCAGCCTTCGAGCGGGACCCTACGAG. Its translation is CASSLRAGPYE. In full, the CDR3 is CASSLRAGPYEQYF.

This clone has a count of ten or more. The CDR3 extends 3 residues past the end of the read, so its final part is completed from the germline J gene. The chain has TRBV5-1 and TRBJ1-1; 7 bases line up with TRBD1. CDR3 size: 16 residues. J gave up 0 bases and V 0 bases, and 5 bases lay outside the gene matches. Germline values: CDR1 SGHRS, CDR2 YFSETQ. The CDR3 DNA, read in part, is TGCGCCAGCAGCTTGGCCCTGGGACAGATGAACACTGAA. Translation gives CASSLALGQMNTE. The entire CDR3 protein reads CASSLALGQMNTEAFF.

This clone has a count of ten or more. The read ends 3 residues early relative to the CDR3; the germline J gene fills the gap. This chain links TRBV12-3 or TRBV12-4 with TRBJ2-1; 7 positions match TRBD1. This CDR3 region has 14 residues. V was pared by 5 bases and J by 8 bases, with 9 bases of the junction left unmatched. The CDR3 sequence is CASSPGSTGHEQFF. The CDR3 DNA, read in part, is TGTGCCAGCAGTCCCGGATCGACAGGGCATGAG.

This clone was recorded many times. The CDR3 is cut off 3 residues early in the read; its end comes from the germline J gene. This chain links TRBV7-9 with TRBJ2-7; 10 bases map to TRBD2. The CDR3 is 13 residues long. V shed 1 base and J 6 bases; nucleotides not matched to a gene: 0. Germline V gives CDR1 SEHNR, CDR2 FQNEAQ (reference sequence). The sequenced part of the CDR3 DNA is TGTGCCAGCAGCTTAGGACTAGCGGGCGAG. It yields the protein CASSLGLAGE. The whole CDR3 protein reads CASSLGLAGEQYF. Using reference TRBV7-9 and TRBJ2-7 for the parts outside the CDR3, the full variable domain is DTGVSQNPRHKITKRGQNVTFRCDPISEHNRLYWYRQTLGQGPEFLTYFQNEAQLEKSRLLSDRFSAERPKGSFSTLEIQRTEQGDSAMYLCASSLGLAGEQYFGPGTRLTVT.

This clone was seen ten or more times. The read comes to an end 3 residues before the CDR3 does, leaving the germline J gene to fill in the end. The V and J genes are TRBV7-8 and TRBJ1-1; D not resolved. The CDR3 is made up of 15 amino acids. Germline CDR1 reads SGHVS; CDR2 reads FQNEAQ. V was trimmed by 4 bases and J by 0 bases, leaving 12 bases between them. The CDR3 DNA, read in part, is TGTGCCAGCAGCTCGTCACAGATGATGAACACTGAA. As protein: CASSSSQMMNTE. The entire CDR3 sequence reads CASSSSQMMNTEAFF.

This clone was counted many times. Sequence at one end of the junction differs from germline and may be a read error. Read data end 3 residues before the CDR3 end; the end is taken from the germline J gene. The V gene is TRBV4-2, the J gene TRBJ2-7; D remains unclear. Per the germline V gene, CDR1 is LGHNA and CDR2 is YNFKEQ. The CDR3 has 13 residues. The sequenced CDR3 bases are TGCGCCAGCAGCCAAGAAATAGTTTCCGAG. Translated: CASSQEIVSE. The whole CDR3 sequence is CASSQEIVSEQYF.

This clone was seen at least ten times. The read falls 3 residues short of the CDR3 end, and the missing part is taken from the germline J gene. The gene calls are TRBV7-9 and TRBJ2-2; 9 bases are a match to TRBD2. The CDR3 consists of 15 residues. Trimming cost V 4 bases and J 3 bases; bases outside gene matches: 3. Germline V lookup: CDR1 SEHNR, CDR2 FQNEAQ (reference sequence). CDR3 sequence reads: CASSSGLADTGELFF. CDR3 bases read: TGTGCCAGCAGCTCGGGACTAGCAGACACCGGGGAG. Filled out from reference TRBV7-9 and TRBJ2-2, the complete variable domain reads DTGVSQNPRHKITKRGQNVTFRCDPISEHNRLYWYRQTLGQGPEFLTYFQNEAQLEKSRLLSDRFSAERPKGSFSTLEIQRTEQGDSAMYLCASSSGLADTGELFFGEGSRLTVL.

This clone was detected many times. Incomplete CDR3 DNA: TGCAGCGTTGAGACAGGGTTAGCCAAAAACATT. It is translated as CSVETGLAKNI. The whole CDR3 reads CSVETGLAKNIQYF. The genes are TRBV29-1 and TRBJ2-4, with 7 bases matching TRBD1. The sequenced fragment ends 3 residues before the CDR3 boundary, so the rest is inferred from the germline J gene. The V gene end was trimmed by 3 bases and the J gene end by 0 bases; junction bases not matched to a gene: 2. Germline-derived CDR1 and CDR2 are SQVTM and ANQGSEA. This CDR3 contains 14 residues.

This clone was seen at least ten times. Read sequence stops 3 residues before the CDR3 end, and the germline J gene provides the missing end. The V gene is TRBV27, the J gene TRBJ2-1; no clear D gene. CDR1 is MNHEY and CDR2 is SMNVEV in the germline V gene (reference sequence). This CDR3 is 13 amino acids long. The V end was cut by 1 base, the J end by 4 bases, with 5 bases between. CDR3 in amino acids: CASSLFRYNEQFF. Partial CDR3 DNA: TGTGCCAGCAGTTTATTTAGATACAATGAG.

This clone was counted ten times or more. The CDR3 end is not reached by the read, which stops 3 residues before it; the germline J gene fills it in. The rearrangement joins TRBV7-3 to TRBJ1-1; TRBD1 matches at 8 bases. Germline values: CDR1 SGHTA, CDR2 FQGTGA. V was clipped by 0 bases and J by 4 bases; unmatched bases: 7. The CDR3 spans 16 residues. CDR3: CASSLTALGTGTEAFF. The sequenced part of the CDR3 DNA is TGTGCCAGCAGCTTAACTGCCCTTGGGACAGGCACTGAA. Full variable domain (remainder filled in from reference TRBV7-3 and TRBJ1-1): GAGVSQTPSNKVTEKGKYVELRCDPISGHTALYWYRQSLGQGPEFLIYFQGTGAADDSGLPNDRFFAVRPEGSVSTLKIQRTERGDSAVYLCASSLTALGTGTEAFFGQGTRLTVV.